This T cell receptor beta chain comes out of a study of shared clonotypes between healthy human individuals. Study-wide background: Researchers drew samples from two women and a few men aged 18 to 49. Per donor, three plates held CD4 naive cells, three held CD4 memory, two held CD8 naive and one held CD8 memory.

Several immunoSEQ plates held equal portions of the genomic DNA taken from each subset. Generated by immunoSEQ multiplex PCR, the TCRdb table keeps only in-frame clones and is missing some. This sample yields more than 2 million clones, of which about 93% are seen a single time; around 1.7% belongs to the top ten. Terminally differentiated effector memory CD45RA+ cells were excluded from the naive CD8 cells, which were CD45RO-negative and positively selected for CCR7. CDR1 is LGHNA and CDR2 is YNFKEQ in the germline V gene. Trimming removed 0 bases from V and 5 bases from J, with 17 bases in between. The CDR3 runs to 16 residues.

The clonotype was recovered from a man aged 18 to 29 in good health. Some clones in this sample may be carry-over from other donors' samples. Input material: naive CD8+ T cells from PBMCs. The chain employs TRBV4-2 and TRBJ2-7; D perhaps matches TRBD1 (6 bases). The CDR3 is CASSQDPRDKAHEQYF. The CDR3 nucleotides are TGTGCCAGCAGCCAAGATCCCCGGGACAAAGCCCACGAGCAGTACTTC.